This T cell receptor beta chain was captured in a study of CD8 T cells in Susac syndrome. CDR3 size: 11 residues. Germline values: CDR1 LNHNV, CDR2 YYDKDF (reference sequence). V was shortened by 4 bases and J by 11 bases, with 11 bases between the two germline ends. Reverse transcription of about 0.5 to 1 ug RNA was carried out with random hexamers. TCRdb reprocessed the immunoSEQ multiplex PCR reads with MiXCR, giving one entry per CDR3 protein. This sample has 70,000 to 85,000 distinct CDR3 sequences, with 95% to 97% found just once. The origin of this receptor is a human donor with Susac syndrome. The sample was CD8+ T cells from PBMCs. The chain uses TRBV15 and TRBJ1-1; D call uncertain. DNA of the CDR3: TGTGCCACCAGCATAGGCGACGAGGCTTTCTTT. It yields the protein CATSIGDEAFF.